This entry lists 12 T cell receptor beta chains sequenced from one sample in a study of cytomegalovirus exposure and HLA in healthy donors. Use of 60 Vbeta and 13 Jbeta primers characterized the PCR. Produced via immunoSEQ multiplex PCR; TCRdb's table is partial and in-frame only. The sample yields around 140,000 clones, more than 70% seen once. Sequenced sample: PBMCs. All receptors derive from a man in his forties in good health and CMV-seronegative.

This clone was seen a single time. The gene calls are TRBV6-5 and TRBJ2-5, with a possible D match to TRBD1 (5 bases). The J call may be incorrect, as the DNA end agrees better with TRBJ2-7. Germline values: CDR1 MNHEY, CDR2 SVGAGI. CDR3 length: 14 residues. The CDR3 is CASSYSGRYYEQYF. For the CDR3, the DNA is TGTGCCAGCAGTTACTCGGGGCGGTACTACGAGCAGTACTTC.

The V gene is TRBV28, the J gene TRBJ2-2; 7 bases are a match to TRBD1. Per germline, CDR1 MDHEN and CDR2 SYDVKM. V was pared by 6 bases and J by 4 bases, with 17 bases of the junction left unmatched. This CDR3 contains 18 residues. This CDR3 is CASSFLSRDRRGTGELFF. Written as DNA, the CDR3 is TGTGCCAGCAGCTTTCTTTCCCGGGACAGACGAGGCACCGGGGAGCTGTTTTTT. The whole variable domain, remainder taken from reference TRBV28 and TRBJ2-2, is DVKVTQSSRYLVKRTGEKVFLECVQDMDHENMFWYRQDPGLGLRLIYFSYDVKMKEKGDIPEGYSVSREKKERFSLILESASTNQTSMYLCASSFLSRDRRGTGELFFGEGSRLTVL.

The chain combines TRBV9 with TRBJ2-5, with 8 bases that match TRBD2. The CDR3 totals 15 residues. V trimming: 0 bases; J trimming: 5 bases; junction bases outside the gene matches: 6. Germline CDR1 reads SGDLS; CDR2 reads YYNGEE. CDR3 loop: CASSVAGGPFETQYF. In nucleotides, the CDR3 is TGTGCCAGCAGCGTAGCGGGGGGGCCCTTTGAGACCCAGTACTTC.

CDR3 in amino acids: CASVPFGRAGVSYEQYF. CDR3 nucleotide sequence: TGTGCCAGCGTGCCATTCGGGCGGGCGGGTGTGTCCTACGAGCAGTACTTC. This chain links TRBV27 with TRBJ2-7; D perhaps matches TRBD2 (5 bases). V was pared by 8 bases and J by 1 base, with 24 bases between. Per the germline V gene, CDR1 is MNHEY and CDR2 is SMNVEV (reference sequence). The CDR3 spans 17 residues.

J is TRBJ2-7 and V is TRBV2; 9 bases are a match to TRBD1. Germline CDR1 is SNHLY and CDR2 is FYNNEI. V was pared by 3 bases and J by 7 bases, with 10 bases of the junction left unmatched. This CDR3 contains 15 residues. The CDR3: CASSEGTGTGIEQYF. The CDR3, as DNA: TGTGCCAGCAGTGAGGGAACCGGGACAGGGATTGAGCAGTACTTC.

The chain carries TRBV11-2 and TRBJ2-5; a possible D gene is TRBD2 (5 bases). Trimming removed 1 base from V and 2 bases from J, with 20 bases in between. Germline CDR1 and CDR2: SGHAT and FQNNGV. This CDR3 contains 18 residues. CDR3 sequence reads: CASSLGSLVGRRQETQYF. The CDR3 region has the DNA TGTGCCAGCAGCTTAGGTTCGTTAGTGGGCAGGAGGCAAGAGACCCAGTACTTC.

This chain links TRBV6-6 with TRBJ1-5, with D uncertain. The CDR3 sequence is 16 residues long. V was clipped by 7 bases and J by 0 bases, with 16 bases between them. CDR1 is MNHNY, CDR2 SVGAGI, per germline (reference sequence). For the CDR3, the DNA is TGTGCCAGCATTGAGTGGGGAGTTTATAGCAATCAGCCCCAGCATTTT. Its protein product is CASIEWGVYSNQPQHF.

The rearrangement joins TRBV9 to TRBJ2-1; D is possibly TRBD1 (5 bases). The V end lost 3 bases, the J end lost 9 bases, and 10 bases lay between the germline ends. The germline V gene encodes CDR1 SGDLS and CDR2 YYNGEE. This CDR3 has 12 amino acids. In DNA, the CDR3 is TGTGCCAGCAGCGGGACAACTATTGAGCAGTTCTTC. Encoded protein: CASSGTTIEQFF.

The CDR3 bases are TGTGCCAGCAGTTACTCCAGCGACTCATACAATGAGCAGTTCTTC. Protein product: CASSYSSDSYNEQFF. The rearrangement uses TRBV6-6 and TRBJ2-1; the D is unclear. The CDR3 sequence is 15 residues long. In germline, CDR1 is MNHNY, CDR2 SVGAGI (reference sequence). V was pared by 0 bases and J by 4 bases, with 10 bases between.

The chain couples TRBV5-1 to TRBJ2-5, with 11 bases lining up with TRBD1. CDR1 is SGHRS and CDR2 is YFSETQ in the germline V gene. This CDR3 comprises 17 residues. V was pared by 0 bases and J by 4 bases, with 8 bases of the junction left unmatched. The CDR3 is CASSLVPPGQGGETQYF. As DNA, the CDR3 is TGCGCCAGCAGCTTGGTCCCCCCGGGACAGGGGGGAGAGACCCAGTACTTC.

The chain is built from TRBV2 and TRBJ2-1; 9 bases agree with TRBD2. Looked up from germline, CDR1 is SNHLY and CDR2 is FYNNEI. The V gene end was trimmed by 3 bases and the J gene end by 8 bases; junction bases not matched to a gene: 5. This CDR3 is built from 14 residues. CDR3 sequence (DNA): TGTGCCAGCAGTGAGGGACTAGCTAGGCATGAGCAGTTCTTC. Translation gives CASSEGLARHEQFF. The full variable domain, in which reference TRBV2 and TRBJ2-1 provide the parts outside the CDR3, is EPEVTQTPSHQVTQMGQEVILRCVPISNHLYFYWYRQILGQKVEFLVSFYNNEISEKSEIFDDQFSVERPDGSNFTLKIRSTKLEDSAMYFCASSEGLARHEQFFGPGTRLTVL.

The chain recombines TRBV2 with TRBJ1-4; D possibly corresponds to TRBD1 (6 bases). Trimming pared 4 bases from V and 8 bases from J, leaving 14 bases between. The CDR3 runs to 14 residues. The germline CDR1 and CDR2 sequences are SNHLY and FYNNEI. Written as DNA, the CDR3 is TGTGCCAGCAGTGCAGTCAGGGGTGGAGAAAAACTGTTTTTT. It specifies CASSAVRGGEKLFF.